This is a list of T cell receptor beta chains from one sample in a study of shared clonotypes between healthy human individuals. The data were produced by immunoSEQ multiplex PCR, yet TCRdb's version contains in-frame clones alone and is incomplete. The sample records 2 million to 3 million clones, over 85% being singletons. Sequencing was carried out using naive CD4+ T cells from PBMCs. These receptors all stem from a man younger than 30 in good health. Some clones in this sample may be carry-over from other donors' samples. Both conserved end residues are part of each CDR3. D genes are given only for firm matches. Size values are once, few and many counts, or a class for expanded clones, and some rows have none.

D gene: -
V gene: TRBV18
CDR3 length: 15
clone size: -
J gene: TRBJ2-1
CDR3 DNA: TGTGCCAGCTCACCACTCGGGGAGTCTAACAATGAGCAGTTCTTC
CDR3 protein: CASSPLGESNNEQFF

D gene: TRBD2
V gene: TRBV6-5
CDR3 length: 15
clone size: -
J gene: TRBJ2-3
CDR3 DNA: TGTGCCAGCAGTTACAGCGGGGGTGGAGGAGATACGCAGTATTTT
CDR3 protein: CASSYSGGGGDTQYF

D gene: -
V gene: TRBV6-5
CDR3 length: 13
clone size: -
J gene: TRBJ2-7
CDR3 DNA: TGTGCCAGCGAATCGGCGCTAAGAAACGAGCAGTACTTC
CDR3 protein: CASESALRNEQYF

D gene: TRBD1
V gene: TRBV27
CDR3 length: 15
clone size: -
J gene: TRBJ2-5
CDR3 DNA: TGTGCCAGCAGTCGAGGGTGGACAGGAGAAGAGACCCAGTACTTC
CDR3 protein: CASSRGWTGEETQYF

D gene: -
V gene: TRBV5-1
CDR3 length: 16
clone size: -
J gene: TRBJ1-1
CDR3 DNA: TGCGCCAGCAGCTTAAACGACATACACATGAACACTGAAGCTTTCTTT
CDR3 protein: CASSLNDIHMNTEAFF

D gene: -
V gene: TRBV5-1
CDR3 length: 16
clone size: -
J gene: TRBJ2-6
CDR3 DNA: TGCGCCAGCAGCTTCCTAGAAGTAGCTGGGGCCAACGTCCTGACTTTC
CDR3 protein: CASSFLEVAGANVLTF

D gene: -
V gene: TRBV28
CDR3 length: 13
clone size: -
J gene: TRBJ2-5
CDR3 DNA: TGTGCCAGCAGTCGTGGGGAACAAGAGACCCAGTACTTC
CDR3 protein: CASSRGEQETQYF

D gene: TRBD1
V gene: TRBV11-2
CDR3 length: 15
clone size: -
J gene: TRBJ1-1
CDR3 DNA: TGTGCCAGCAGCCTACAGGGGGCGCCGTACACTGAAGCTTTCTTT
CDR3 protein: CASSLQGAPYTEAFF

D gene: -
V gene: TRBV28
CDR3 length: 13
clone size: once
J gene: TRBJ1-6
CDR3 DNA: TGTGCCAGCACGCCAGGTAATAATTCACCCCTCCACTTT
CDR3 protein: CASTPGNNSPLHF

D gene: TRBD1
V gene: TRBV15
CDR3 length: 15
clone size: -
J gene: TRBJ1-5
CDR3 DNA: TGTGCCACCAGCACCACAGGGGGCGGCAATCAGCCCCAGCATTTT
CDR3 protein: CATSTTGGGNQPQHF

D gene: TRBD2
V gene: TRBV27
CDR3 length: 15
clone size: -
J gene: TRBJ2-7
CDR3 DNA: TGTGCCAGCAACCCGGGGGGGAGTTGGTCCTACGAGCAGTACTTC
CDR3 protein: CASNPGGSWSYEQYF

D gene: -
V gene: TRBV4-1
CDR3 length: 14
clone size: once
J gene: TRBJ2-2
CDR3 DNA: TGCGCCAGCAGCCGGGGCCCTTCTGCCGGGGAGCTGTTTTTT
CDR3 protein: CASSRGPSAGELFF

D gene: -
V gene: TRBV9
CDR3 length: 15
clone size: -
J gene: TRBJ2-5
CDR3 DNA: TGTGCCAGCAGCGTATCACAGGGCAACGGAGAGACCCAGTACTTC
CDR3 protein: CASSVSQGNGETQYF

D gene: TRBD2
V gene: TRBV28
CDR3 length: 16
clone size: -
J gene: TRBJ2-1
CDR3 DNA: TGTGCCAGCAGTTTACCACTAGCGGGAATCTACAATGAGCAGTTCTTC
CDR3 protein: CASSLPLAGIYNEQFF

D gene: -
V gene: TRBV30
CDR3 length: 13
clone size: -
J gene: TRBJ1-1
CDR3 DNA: TGTGCCTGGACATTTGTGGTGAACACTGAAGCTTTCTTT
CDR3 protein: CAWTFVVNTEAFF

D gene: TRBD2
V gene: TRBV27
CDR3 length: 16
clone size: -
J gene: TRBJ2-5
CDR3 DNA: TGTGCCAGCACCCCGGGAGGGGCGCGGTACCAAGAGACCCAGTACTTC
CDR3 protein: CASTPGGARYQETQYF

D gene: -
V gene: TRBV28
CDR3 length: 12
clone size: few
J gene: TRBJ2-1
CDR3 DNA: TGTGCCAGCAGCGCAACAGGGCATGAGCAGTTCTTC
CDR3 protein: CASSATGHEQFF

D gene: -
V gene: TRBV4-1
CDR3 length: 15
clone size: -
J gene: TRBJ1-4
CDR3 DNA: TGCGCCAGCAGCCAGCTCAGGACGGTAAATGAAAAACTGTTTTTT
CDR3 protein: CASSQLRTVNEKLFF

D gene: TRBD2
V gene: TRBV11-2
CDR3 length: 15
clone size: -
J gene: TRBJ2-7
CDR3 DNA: TGTGCCAGCAGCTCCCCGGCTAGCGGGAGCTACGAGCAGTACTTC
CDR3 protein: CASSSPASGSYEQYF

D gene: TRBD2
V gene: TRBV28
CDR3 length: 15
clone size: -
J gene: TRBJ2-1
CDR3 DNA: TGTGCCAGCAGTATTAAGGGACTACTTTACAATGAGCAGTTCTTC
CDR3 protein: CASSIKGLLYNEQFF

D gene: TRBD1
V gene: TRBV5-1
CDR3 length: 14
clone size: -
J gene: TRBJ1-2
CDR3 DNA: TGCGCCAGCAGCTTGTCATCAGGGGGCTACGGCTACACCTTC
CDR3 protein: CASSLSSGGYGYTF

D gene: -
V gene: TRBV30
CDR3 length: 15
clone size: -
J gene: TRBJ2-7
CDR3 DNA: TGTGCCTGGAGTGTAGGTCTCAGCTCAAGGGACGAGCAGTACTTC
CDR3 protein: CAWSVGLSSRDEQYF